This paragraph reports one T cell receptor beta chain. With 5 bases removed from V and 9 bases from J, the gap between germline ends came to 17 bases. The CDR3 length is 13 residues. CDR1 is SGHNT, CDR2 YYREEE, per germline (reference sequence). The sample originates from a study of blood T cell repertoires in COVID-19. Background on the study: COVID-19 samples collected from the United States, Italy and Spain covered acute and convalescent phases.

Sequencing was performed with immunoSEQ multiplex PCR; in TCRdb, only in-frame clones are kept and a portion is missing. The table includes around 300,000 clones, roughly 88% detected once. Two negative PCRs, clearance, or symptom resolution characterized the recovered Cohort 3 donors. This TCR came from a man under 40 who had recovered from COVID-19. The J gene is TRBJ2-5, the V gene TRBV5-4; TRBD1 is a possible D gene (7 bases). Material for sequencing was PBMCs or T cells enriched from blood (not recorded which). CDR3 nucleotides: TGTGCCAGCAGTGGGACTGGACAGGATTCCCAGTACTTC. Amino acid sequence: CASSGTGQDSQYF.